This T cell receptor beta chain was sequenced during a study of T cells in Graves' hyperthyroidism and ophthalmopathy. Overall study findings and caveats: Most thyroid clonotypes expanded above 0.001 appeared in blood too.

TCR beta CDR3 regions were amplified from RNA. The HTBI primer set served for first-round RT-PCR of the TCR CDR3. TCRdb recomputed calls from the multiplex PCR reads with MiXCR, one row per CDR3 protein. The table shows around 700,000 distinct CDR3 sequences, with over 15% occurring only once. Germline loops: CDR1 SGHTA, CDR2 FQGTGA. The length of the CDR3 is 17 residues. The J segment lost 4 bases and the V segment lost 4 bases, leaving 9 bases of the junction unmatched. About this clonotype: Its antigen is unknown.

Patients aged 18 to 65 had newly diagnosed hyperthyroidism that had lasted under 2 months. Fresh 10 ml peripheral blood yielded PBMCs. The gene calls are TRBV7-3 and TRBJ2-3; 12 positions agree with TRBD2. This clonotype was obtained from a woman aged 45-59 years with Graves' hyperthyroidism that later progressed to Graves' ophthalmopathy. The sequenced material came from blood. CDR3 amino acids: CASSSRLAGAVADTQYF. The CDR3 DNA is TGTGCCAGCAGCTCCAGACTAGCGGGGGCGGTTGCAGATACGCAGTATTTT.